This T cell receptor beta chain was documented in a study of T cell responses to AZD1222 COVID-19 vaccine. Study-level findings and limits: There were mostly white British donors and more females than males, and clonal diversity was possibly underestimated. Baseline seropositivity occurred in only a handful of AZD1222 recipients. Unmutated variant regions are reportedly targeted by nearly half of spike-specific TCRs.

This CDR3 has 14 amino acids. V gave up 6 bases and J gave up 0 bases, with 12 bases separating them. Germline V lookup: CDR1 MDHEN, CDR2 SYDVKM. A note on this clone: Its antigen is still unknown.

Sequenced by immunoSEQ multiplex PCR; TCRdb stores in-frame clones only, minus some. The profile shows roughly 160,000 clones, about 91% of them singletons. The sequence was collected from an adult who received the AZD1222 COVID-19 vaccine. This sequence joins TRBV28 and TRBJ2-7, with D tentatively TRBD2 (5 bases). The material was peripheral blood, obtained 28 days after the second AZD1222 dose. This chain's CDR3 is CASSRGAASYEQYF. In nucleotides, the CDR3 is TGTGCCAGCAGCCGGGGTGCGGCCTCCTACGAGCAGTACTTC.